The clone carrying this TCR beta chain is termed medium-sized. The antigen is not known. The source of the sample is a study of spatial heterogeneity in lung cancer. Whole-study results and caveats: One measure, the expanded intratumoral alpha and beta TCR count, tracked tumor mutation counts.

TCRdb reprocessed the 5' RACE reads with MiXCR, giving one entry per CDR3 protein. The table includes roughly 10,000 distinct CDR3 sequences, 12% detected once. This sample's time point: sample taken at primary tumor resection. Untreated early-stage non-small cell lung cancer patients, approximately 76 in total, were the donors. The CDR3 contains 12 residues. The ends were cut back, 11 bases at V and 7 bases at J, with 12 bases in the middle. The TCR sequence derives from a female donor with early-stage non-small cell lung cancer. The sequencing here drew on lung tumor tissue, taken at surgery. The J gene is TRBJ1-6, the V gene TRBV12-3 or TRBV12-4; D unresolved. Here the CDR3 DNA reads TGTGCCTCGAAGGCGGGGAATTCACCCCTCCACTTT. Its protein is CASKAGNSPLHF.